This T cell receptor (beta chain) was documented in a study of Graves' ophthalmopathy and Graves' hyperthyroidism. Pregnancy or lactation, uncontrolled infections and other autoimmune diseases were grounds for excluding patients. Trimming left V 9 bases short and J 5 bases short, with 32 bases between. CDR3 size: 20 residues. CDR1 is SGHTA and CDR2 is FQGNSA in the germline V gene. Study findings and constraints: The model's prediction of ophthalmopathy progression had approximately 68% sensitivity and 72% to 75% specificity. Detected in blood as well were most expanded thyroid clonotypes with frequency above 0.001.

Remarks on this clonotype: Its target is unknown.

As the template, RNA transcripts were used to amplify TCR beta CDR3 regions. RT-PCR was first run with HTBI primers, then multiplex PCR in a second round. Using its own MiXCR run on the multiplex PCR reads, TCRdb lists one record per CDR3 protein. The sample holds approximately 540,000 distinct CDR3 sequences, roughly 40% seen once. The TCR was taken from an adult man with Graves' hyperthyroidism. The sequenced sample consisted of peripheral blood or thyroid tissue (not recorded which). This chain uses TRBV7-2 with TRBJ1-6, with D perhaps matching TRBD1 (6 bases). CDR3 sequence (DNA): TGTGCCAGTTCCGGACTAGCGGGAGGGGGTACCGGGTCGAATAATTCACCCCTCCACTTT. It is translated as CASSGLAGGGTGSNNSPLHF.